A few counts support the clone carrying this T cell receptor beta chain. Its antigen is not identified. MiXCR, applied by TCRdb to the 5' RACE reads, yields one record per CDR3 protein. Of fewer than 650,000 distinct CDR3 sequences listed, 20% to 25% are singletons. Germline CDR1 ENHRY, CDR2 SYGVKD. CDR3 size: 17 residues. The J segment lost 0 bases and the V segment lost 10 bases, leaving 13 bases of the junction unmatched. This specimen comes from a study of T cells after yellow fever vaccination. Study at large: Some fractions had low cell numbers, and these were prepared with SMART-Seq v4 Ultra Low Input. Findings of the study overall: Few clonotypes appeared in both CD4 and CD8 compartments. Abundant clonotypes from the bulk population could get into FACS-sorted repertoires as contaminants.

This specimen consisted of PBMCs, obtained approximately 20 days after the first yellow fever vaccination. The V and J genes are TRBV10-3 and TRBJ2-2; 8 nucleotides match TRBD2. This TCR came from a man between 18 and 29 years old who received the YFV17D yellow fever vaccine. The CDR3 spells CATKRAGGAANTGELFF. As DNA, the CDR3 is TGTGCCACCAAACGGGCGGGGGGCGCGGCGAACACCGGGGAGCTGTTTTTT.